This T cell receptor beta chain originates from a study of T-cell memory formation after mild COVID-19. Germline V lookup: CDR1 SGHVS, CDR2 FQNEAQ. The V and J ends lost 2 bases and 0 bases respectively, with 8 bases between them. The length of the CDR3 is 15 residues. Notes on the study in general: Clones which contracted sat mainly in CM and EM if CD4+, and in EMRA if CD8+.

MiXCR, run by TCRdb on the 5' RACE reads, gives a single entry per CDR3 protein. Among under 250,000 distinct CDR3 sequences, around 30% were seen once, and the ten largest hold about 10%. This clonotype was counted a few times. The antigen is unknown. Sequences were obtained from PBMCs or a T cell subset sorted from them (not recorded which). The V call is TRBV7-8, the J call TRBJ2-1, with D uncertain. This TCR derives from an adult woman who had mild COVID-19 (a few samples of this study predate the infection). Cell type and time point are not known. The CDR3: CASSLLESSYNEQFF. The CDR3 DNA sequence: TGTGCCAGCAGCTTACTGGAGAGCTCCTACAATGAGCAGTTCTTC.